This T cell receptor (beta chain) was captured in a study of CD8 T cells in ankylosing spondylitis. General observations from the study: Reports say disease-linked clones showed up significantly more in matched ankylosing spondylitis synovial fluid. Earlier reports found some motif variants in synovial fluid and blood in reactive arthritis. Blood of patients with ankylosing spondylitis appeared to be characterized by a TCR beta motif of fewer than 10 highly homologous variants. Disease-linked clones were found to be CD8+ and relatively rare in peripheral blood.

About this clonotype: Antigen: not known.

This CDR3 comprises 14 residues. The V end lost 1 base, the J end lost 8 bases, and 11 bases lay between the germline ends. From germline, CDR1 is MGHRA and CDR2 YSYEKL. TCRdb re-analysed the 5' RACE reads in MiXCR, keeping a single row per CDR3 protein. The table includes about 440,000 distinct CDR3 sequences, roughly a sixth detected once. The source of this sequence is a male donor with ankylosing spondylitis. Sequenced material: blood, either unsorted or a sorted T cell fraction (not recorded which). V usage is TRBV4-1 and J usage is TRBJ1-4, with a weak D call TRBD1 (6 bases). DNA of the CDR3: TGCGCCAGCAGCCAAGGTACAGGGTTGGAAAAACTGTTTTTT. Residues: CASSQGTGLEKLFF.